This T cell receptor (beta chain) was documented in a study of spatial heterogeneity in lung cancer. At the level of the study: Fewer alpha-chain than beta-chain sequences were consistently detected. Matched bulk RNA-seq provided a T cell module score, and TCR transcript counts in tumor regions correlated strongly with it. Study-level findings and limits: Expanded intratumoral alpha and beta TCR counts tracked tumor mutation counts. Ubiquitous and regional expanded TCR counts mirrored ubiquitous and regional nonsynonymous mutation counts, respectively.

Sample time point: sample taken at primary tumor resection. This clonotype is medium-sized in the sample. Antigen unknown. This beta chain is an unintended read in a library built for alpha chains; its size means little. Each CDR3 protein gets one entry after TCRdb re-called the 5' RACE reads with MiXCR. The sample shows under 9,500 distinct CDR3 sequences, under 8.5% of them seen only once. The source of this sequence is a male donor with early-stage non-small cell lung cancer. Here the sequenced sample was lung tumor tissue, taken at surgery.

In DNA, the CDR3 is TGCGCCAGCAGCCAAATCGGGACAGGGGGCTCCTACGAGCAGTACTTC. The encoded protein is CASSQIGTGGSYEQYF. The chain uses TRBV4-3 and TRBJ2-7, with TRBD1 matching over 11 bases. The germline gives CDR1 LGHNA, CDR2 YSLEER. This CDR3 has 16 amino acids. Trimming at V came to 2 bases and at J to 0 bases, leaving 3 bases not matched to a gene.